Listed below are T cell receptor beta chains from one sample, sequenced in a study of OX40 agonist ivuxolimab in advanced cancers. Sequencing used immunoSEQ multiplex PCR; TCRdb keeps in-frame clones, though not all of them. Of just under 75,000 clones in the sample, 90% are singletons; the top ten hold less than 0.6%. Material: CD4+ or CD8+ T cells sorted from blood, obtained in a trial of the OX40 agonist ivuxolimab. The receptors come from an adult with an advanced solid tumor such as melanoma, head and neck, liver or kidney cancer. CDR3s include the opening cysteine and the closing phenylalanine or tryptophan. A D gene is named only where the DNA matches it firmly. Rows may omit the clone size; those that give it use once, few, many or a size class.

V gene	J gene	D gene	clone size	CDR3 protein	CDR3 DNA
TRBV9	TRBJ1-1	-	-	CASSVGELNTEAFF	TGTGCCAGCAGCGTCGGCGAATTGAACACTGAAGCTTTCTTT
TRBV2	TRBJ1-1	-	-	CASSFSDIEAFF	TGTGCCAGCAGCTTCTCGGACATCGAGGCTTTCTTT
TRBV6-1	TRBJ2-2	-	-	CASSEISTGELFF	TGTGCCAGCAGTGAGATCTCCACCGGGGAGCTGTTTTTT
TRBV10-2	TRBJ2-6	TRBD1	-	CASSDFWDRESGANVLTF	TGCGCCAGCAGTGACTTTTGGGACAGGGAATCTGGGGCCAACGTCCTGACTTTC
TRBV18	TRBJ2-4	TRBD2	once	CASSPPTSLAKNIQYF	TGTGCCAGCTCACCACCGACTAGCTTGGCCAAAAACATTCAGTACTTC
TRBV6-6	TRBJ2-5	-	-	CASSYSASTGTQYF	TGTGCCAGCAGTTACTCCGCGTCTACAGGGACCCAGTACTTC
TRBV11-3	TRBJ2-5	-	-	CASSPRDGAGAQYF	TGTGCCAGCAGCCCCCGGGACGGGGCAGGGGCCCAGTACTTC
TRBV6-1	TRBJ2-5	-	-	CASTQGTIQGETQYF	TGTGCCAGCACCCAAGGTACTATCCAAGGGGAGACCCAGTACTTC
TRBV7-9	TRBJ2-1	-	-	CASSLAPGEQFF	TGTGCCAGCAGCTTAGCGCCCGGTGAGCAGTTCTTC
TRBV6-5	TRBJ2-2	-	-	CASSRGTTGELFF	TGTGCCAGCAGTAGGGGGACCACCGGGGAGCTGTTTTTT
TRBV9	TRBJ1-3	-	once	CASSVGHEGNSGNTIYF	TGTGCCAGCAGCGTAGGACACGAGGGGAACTCTGGAAACACCATATATTTT
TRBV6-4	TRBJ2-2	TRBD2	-	CASLLNTSGRFRELFF	TGTGCCAGCCTACTGAATACTAGCGGGAGGTTCCGGGAGCTGTTTTTT
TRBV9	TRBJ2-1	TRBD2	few	CASSVRWEGNEQFF	TGTGCCAGCAGCGTACGTTGGGAGGGGAATGAGCAGTTCTTC
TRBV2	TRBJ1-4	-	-	CASSERVDRNEKLFF	TGTGCCAGCAGTGAAAGAGTCGACAGAAATGAAAAACTGTTTTTT
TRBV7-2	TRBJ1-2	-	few	CASSSPNYGYTF	TGTGCCAGCAGCTCACCTAACTATGGCTACACCTTC
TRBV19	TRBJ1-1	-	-	CASSPSDSRRNTEAFF	TGTGCCAGTAGCCCTTCGGACAGCCGGAGGAACACTGAAGCTTTCTTT